The TCR beta chain described here comes from a study of cytomegalovirus exposure and HLA in healthy donors. The PCR employed 60 Vbeta primers together with 13 Jbeta primers. Original methodology: In a later analysis, the count reached some 88 million unique TCR beta chains, with approximately 10 million shared. The table came from immunoSEQ multiplex PCR; TCRdb's copy has only in-frame clones and leaves some out. V, J and clone size are taken as reported in that table, and D and trimming were inferred from the DNA itself. The sample contains fewer than 200,000 clones, roughly 83% of which appear only once. The origin of this receptor is a young man in good health and CMV-seronegative. The material sequenced was PBMCs.

Here the CDR3 reads CASKGLAGVETQYF. As DNA, the CDR3 is TGTGCCAGCAAGGGGCTAGCGGGAGTGGAGACCCAGTACTTC. This chain joins TRBV28 and TRBJ2-5; 10 positions agree with TRBD2. V was clipped by 7 bases and J by 5 bases; unmatched bases: 7. This CDR3 region has 14 residues. The germline CDR1 and CDR2 sequences are MDHEN and SYDVKM.